The next 29 T cell receptor beta chains were all read from a single sample in a study of blood T cell repertoires in COVID-19. Here immunoSEQ multiplex PCR was the method, and the copy in TCRdb shows in-frame clones only, minus some. The sample records approximately 330,000 clones, approximately 90% being singletons. The sequencing input was peripheral blood. The source of these receptors is a man aged 30 to 39 with COVID-19, enrolled during active disease.

This clone was seen a single time. V is TRBV7-2 and J is TRBJ2-3; D gene uncertain. The CDR3 runs to 14 residues. Trimming shortened V by 5 bases and J by 4 bases, and 13 bases separated the two germline ends. From germline, CDR1 is SGHTA and CDR2 FQGNSA. DNA of the CDR3: TGTGCCAGCAGCCCTTTCTATAACTCAGATACGCAGTATTTT. It encodes CASSPFYNSDTQYF.

The rearrangement links TRBV10-3 to TRBJ2-2; 7 bases fit TRBD2. The V gene end was trimmed by 3 bases and the J gene end by 8 bases; junction bases not matched to a gene: 9. CDR1 is ENHRY, CDR2 SYGVKD, per germline. This CDR3 has 15 residues. The CDR3 spells CAISDNLSGYGELFF. Written as DNA, the CDR3 is TGTGCCATCAGTGATAACCTTAGCGGGTATGGGGAGCTGTTTTTT.

This rearrangement joins TRBV7-2 to TRBJ1-4, with 8 bases identical to TRBD1. The germline V gene encodes CDR1 SGHTA and CDR2 FQGNSA. The CDR3 covers 17 residues. V gave up 2 bases and J gave up 6 bases; unmatched junction bases: 11. The CDR3 DNA is TGTGCCAGCAGCTTATTAATCCCTGGACAGGGAGATGAAAAACTGTTTTTT. Translation: CASSLLIPGQGDEKLFF.

This clone was observed a handful of times. The chain has TRBV19 and TRBJ1-6; 7 bases line up with TRBD1. The CDR3 consists of 13 residues. J gave up 9 bases and V 9 bases, and 8 bases lay outside the gene matches. Germline V lookup: CDR1 LNHDA, CDR2 SQIVND (reference sequence). The CDR3, as DNA: TGTGCCAGCGGACAGGTAGGATTTTCACCCCTCCACTTT. It codes for CASGQVGFSPLHF.

About this clone itself: This specimen includes other DNA sequences encoding the same CDR3. The chain uses TRBV6-5 and TRBJ2-7; the match to TRBD1 covers 8 bases. Germline-derived CDR1 and CDR2 are MNHEY and SVGAGI. After removal of 3 bases from V and 3 bases from J, the junction contained 4 bases not matched to a gene. The CDR3 has 14 residues. As DNA, the CDR3 is TGTGCCAGCAGTTATGGGACAGGTCTCTACGAGCAGTACTTC. This codes for CASSYGTGLYEQYF.

J is TRBJ2-7 and V is TRBV6-5; 9 nucleotides line up with TRBD1. The CDR3 loop spans 15 amino acids. The junction had 5 bases not matched to a gene; V was cut back by 4 bases and J by 1 base. Germline values: CDR1 MNHEY, CDR2 SVGAGI. CDR3 nucleotide sequence: TGTGCCAGCAGTTTGAAGACAGGGGGATCCTACGAGCAGTACTTC. Translating it yields CASSLKTGGSYEQYF.

This clone was found a few times. V usage is TRBV5-1 and J usage is TRBJ2-2, with TRBD2 as a possible D gene (6 bases). V was shortened by 4 bases and J by 0 bases, with 10 bases between the two germline ends. Germline CDR1 and CDR2: SGHRS and YFSETQ. The CDR3 is made up of 15 amino acids. CDR3 in amino acids: CASSVASANTGELFF. CDR3 sequence (DNA): TGCGCCAGCAGCGTGGCTAGCGCGAACACCGGGGAGCTGTTTTTT.

Comments on this clone: Other nucleotide sequences from this sample produce the same CDR3. The chain employs TRBV5-6 and TRBJ2-1; D is perhaps TRBD1 (5 bases). The CDR3 has 14 amino acids. V shed 1 base and J shed 2 bases, with 7 bases lying between them. The germline V gene has CDR1 SGHDT and CDR2 YYEEEE. Here the CDR3 DNA reads TGTGCCAGCAGCTTGCAGGGAACCTACAATGAGCAGTTCTTC. This sequence encodes CASSLQGTYNEQFF.

The chain recombines TRBV28 with TRBJ1-5; D remains unclear. The CDR3 consists of 13 residues. Trimming took off 6 bases at V and 0 bases at J, with 6 bases between the two ends. Germline assignment: CDR1 MDHEN and CDR2 SYDVKM. CDR3 nucleotides: TGTGCCAGCAGCGACTATAGCAATCAGCCCCAGCATTTT. It yields the protein CASSDYSNQPQHF.

The chain is built from TRBV28 and TRBJ2-7; 11 nucleotides align to TRBD1. CDR3 size: 15 residues. After removal of 7 bases from V and 1 base from J, the junction contained 6 bases not matched to a gene. Germline CDR1 MDHEN, CDR2 SYDVKM. The CDR3, as DNA: TGTGCCAGCACCTTAGGGACAGGGGGATCCTACGAGCAGTACTTC. As protein: CASTLGTGGSYEQYF. Complete variable domain (other parts from reference TRBV28 and TRBJ2-7): DVKVTQSSRYLVKRTGEKVFLECVQDMDHENMFWYRQDPGLGLRLIYFSYDVKMKEKGDIPEGYSVSREKKERFSLILESASTNQTSMYLCASTLGTGGSYEQYFGPGTRLTVT.

This clone was seen only once. The chain employs TRBV4-3 and TRBJ1-5; 8 nucleotides line up with TRBD1. In germline, CDR1 is LGHNA, CDR2 YSLEER. The V segment lost 4 bases and the J segment 4 bases; nucleotides outside the gene matches: 3. This CDR3 contains 14 residues. As DNA, the CDR3 is TGCGCCAGCAGCCTATACAGGGGGAATCAGCCCCAGCATTTT. Amino acids: CASSLYRGNQPQHF.

This clone showed up just a few times. The J gene is TRBJ2-1, the V gene TRBV27, with 8 bases lining up with TRBD2. The CDR3 contains 13 residues. V lost 11 bases, J lost 4 bases, and 7 bases stayed unmatched. Germline assignment: CDR1 MNHEY and CDR2 SMNVEV (reference sequence). The CDR3 spells CASGTRPYNEQFF. Written as DNA, the CDR3 is TGTGCCTCCGGGACTAGACCTTACAATGAGCAGTTCTTC.

The chain has TRBV9 and TRBJ2-7; TRBD2 might be the D (5 bases). Germline lookup yields CDR1 SGDLS and CDR2 YYNGEE. This CDR3 is 17 amino acids long. Deletions cut 0 bases from V and 2 bases from J, with 18 bases between. The DNA of the CDR3 is TGTGCCAGCAGCGTAGCCCCAACTAGTCTGATTCCCTACGAGCAGTACTTC. The encoded protein is CASSVAPTSLIPYEQYF.

The J gene is TRBJ1-4, the V gene TRBV5-4; D remains ambiguous. CDR1 is SGHNT, CDR2 YYREEE, per germline (reference sequence). V lost 0 bases, J lost 6 bases, and 9 bases lay in between. This CDR3 is 14 amino acids long. CDR3 DNA sequence: TGTGCCAGCAGCTTGGGGTTCCAGGATGAAAAACTGTTTTTT. This encodes CASSLGFQDEKLFF.

This chain uses TRBV28 with TRBJ2-1; 12 bases match TRBD2. V shed 2 bases and J 9 bases; nucleotides not matched to a gene: 5. The germline V gene has CDR1 MDHEN and CDR2 SYDVKM. The CDR3 sequence is 15 residues long. The CDR3 loop is CASSLASSGRVEQFF. Here the CDR3 DNA reads TGTGCCAGCAGTTTAGCGTCTAGCGGGAGGGTTGAGCAGTTCTTC.

V usage is TRBV4-2 and J usage is TRBJ2-3; D not certain. Germline V gives CDR1 LGHNA, CDR2 YNFKEQ. This CDR3 has 19 residues. V lost 0 bases and J 0 bases, leaving 19 bases between the germline ends. The CDR3 reads CASSQDLRGGAASTDTQYF. For the CDR3, the DNA is TGTGCCAGCAGCCAAGATCTTAGAGGCGGCGCTGCTAGCACAGATACGCAGTATTTT.

The chain carries TRBV24-1 and TRBJ1-2, with TRBD1 identical over 10 bases. The CDR3 covers 15 residues. V shed 2 bases, J shed 3 bases, and the junction held 2 bases outside the gene matches. The V gene's germline CDR1 is KGHDR and CDR2 SFDVKD. CDR3: CATSDSGTGDYGYTF. As DNA, the CDR3 is TGTGCCACCAGTGATTCCGGGACAGGGGACTATGGCTACACCTTC.

The table lists this clone with a few counts. The CDR3 coding sequence is TGTGCCAGCAGTTACTCCGCCCGGTGGGGGAGGAATGGCTACACCTTC. Translated: CASSYSARWGRNGYTF. The chain joins TRBV6-5 to TRBJ1-2; weak D call: TRBD1 (5 bases). V was trimmed by 0 bases and J by 6 bases, leaving 17 bases between them. This CDR3 comprises 16 residues. Germline V gene sequence: CDR1 MNHEY, CDR2 SVGAGI.

A single count supports this clone. The chain links TRBV3-1 (or the pseudogene TRBV3-2) to TRBJ1-4; D is ambiguous. Germline CDR1 is LGHDT and CDR2 is YNNKEL (reference sequence). Trimming cost V 4 bases and J 3 bases, with 12 bases left between them. The length of the CDR3 is 15 residues. CDR3 in DNA: TGTGCCAGCAGCCGGACGGGGTCAGCTAATGAAAAACTGTTTTTT. The encoded protein is CASSRTGSANEKLFF.

This chain joins TRBV24-1 and TRBJ1-1; 8 bases match TRBD1. CDR3 length: 16 amino acids. The V segment lost 7 bases and the J segment 5 bases; nucleotides outside the gene matches: 14. Germline-derived CDR1 and CDR2 are KGHDR and SFDVKD. CDR3 residues: CATSPSGQGAKTEAFF. The CDR3 DNA follows: TGTGCCACCAGCCCAAGCGGCCAGGGGGCGAAGACTGAAGCTTTCTTT.

This clone has just one count. This sequence joins TRBV7-2 and TRBJ2-7, with D perhaps matching TRBD2 (6 bases). V lost 2 bases and J lost 7, with 9 bases in between. CDR1 and CDR2 from the germline V gene are SGHTA and FQGNSA. This CDR3 is built from 12 residues. The CDR3 loop reads CASSLREEEQYF. CDR3 in DNA: TGTGCCAGCAGCTTAAGGGAGGAAGAGCAGTACTTC.

The rearrangement joins TRBV19 to TRBJ1-1; D remains ambiguous. Germline CDR1 and CDR2: LNHDA and SQIVND (reference sequence). CDR3 size: 13 residues. V was pared by 11 bases and J by 1 base, with 14 bases between. The DNA for the CDR3 is TGTGCCGGTCATGGAAGAGGGAACACTGAAGCTTTCTTT. Translation gives CAGHGRGNTEAFF.

The chain recombines TRBV3-1 (or the pseudogene TRBV3-2) with TRBJ1-2, with a tentative D call TRBD1 (5 bases). Deletions cut 0 bases from V and 3 bases from J, with 14 bases between. The V gene's germline CDR1 is LGHDT and CDR2 YNNKEL (reference sequence). The CDR3 is 16 amino acids. This CDR3 reads CASSQETQGPYYGYTF. CDR3 nucleotide sequence: TGTGCCAGCAGCCAAGAAACCCAGGGTCCCTACTATGGCTACACCTTC.

This clone appeared once. The genes are TRBV29-1 and TRBJ2-7, with 7 bases aligning to TRBD1. The CDR3 spans 15 residues. CDR1 and CDR2 from the germline V gene are SQVTM and ANQGSEA. Unmatched junction bases numbered 9, after V lost 1 base and J lost 3 bases. CDR3 region: CSVEGRTGDYYEQYF. Written as DNA, the CDR3 is TGCAGCGTTGAAGGGAGGACAGGTGATTACTACGAGCAGTACTTC.

V is TRBV27 and J is TRBJ1-2; D is uncertain. CDR1 and CDR2 (germline): MNHEY, SMNVEV (reference sequence). Trimming took 1 base from V and 4 from J, leaving 10 bases between them. The CDR3 totals 14 residues. In nucleotides, the CDR3 is TGTGCCAGCAGTTTATTCCCGGGAACCTATGGCTACACCTTC. Amino acid sequence: CASSLFPGTYGYTF.

V usage is TRBV2 and J usage is TRBJ1-6; D is unclear. The germline gives CDR1 SNHLY, CDR2 FYNNEI. The length of the CDR3 is 14 residues. Trimming cost V 1 base and J 6 bases, with 7 bases left between them. The CDR3 DNA reads TGTGCCAGCAGTGAAGTTGGGCCTAATTCACCCCTCCACTTT. This gives the protein CASSEVGPNSPLHF.

The chain is built from TRBV30 and TRBJ2-7; 8 bases are shared with TRBD1. The germline CDR1 and CDR2 sequences are GTSNPN and SVGIG (reference sequence). V dropped 1 base and J dropped 7; count of bases not matched to a gene: 6. The CDR3 length is 13 residues. The CDR3: CAWSDRGRREQYF. Written as DNA, the CDR3 is TGTGCCTGGAGTGACAGGGGGAGGCGAGAGCAGTACTTC.

The chain uses TRBV28 and TRBJ2-3, with TRBD2 identical over 12 bases. Unmatched junction bases numbered 7, after V lost 3 bases and J lost 0 bases. Germline-derived CDR1 and CDR2 are MDHEN and SYDVKM. This CDR3 has 18 amino acids. The CDR3 DNA reads TGTGCCAGCAGTTTGTCCCTCGGACTAGCGGGAAGCACAGATACGCAGTATTTT. Protein product: CASSLSLGLAGSTDTQYF.

This clone occurred once. The chain links TRBV6-2 or TRBV6-3 to TRBJ1-2; TRBD1 matches 11 bases. The CDR3 loop spans 15 amino acids. Germline CDR1 is MNHEY and CDR2 is SVGEGT. The V segment lost 5 bases and the J segment 1 base; nucleotides outside the gene matches: 3. CDR3 DNA: TGTGCCAGCAGTGCCGGGACAGGGGGTAACTATGGCTACACCTTC. Amino acid sequence: CASSAGTGGNYGYTF.